The clone carrying this TCR beta chain was found many times. Its target is not known. This specimen belongs to a study of T cells in Graves' hyperthyroidism and ophthalmopathy. Whole-study findings and limits: Stable hyperthyroidism was separated from ophthalmopathy by a model based on 13 V-J features.

It was RNA transcripts that yielded the amplified TCR beta CDR3 regions. A set of HTBI primers served as the primers for a first-round RT-PCR of the TCR CDR3. MiXCR, applied by TCRdb to the multiplex PCR reads, yields one record per CDR3 protein. The repertoire holds 400,000 or so distinct CDR3 sequences, with approximately 14% as singletons. This CDR3 is 14 amino acids long. The V end lost 6 bases, the J end lost 6 bases, and 18 bases lay between the germline ends. The chain links TRBV12-3 or TRBV12-4 to TRBJ2-7; D is possibly TRBD1 or TRBD2 (5 bases each). This receptor was identified in a woman between 25 and 40 years old with Graves' ophthalmopathy. The specimen was blood. The CDR3 DNA reads TGTGCCAGCAGCCTTGGGGGTGTTGGAGCCGAGCAGTACTTC. The encoded protein is CASSLGGVGAEQYF.